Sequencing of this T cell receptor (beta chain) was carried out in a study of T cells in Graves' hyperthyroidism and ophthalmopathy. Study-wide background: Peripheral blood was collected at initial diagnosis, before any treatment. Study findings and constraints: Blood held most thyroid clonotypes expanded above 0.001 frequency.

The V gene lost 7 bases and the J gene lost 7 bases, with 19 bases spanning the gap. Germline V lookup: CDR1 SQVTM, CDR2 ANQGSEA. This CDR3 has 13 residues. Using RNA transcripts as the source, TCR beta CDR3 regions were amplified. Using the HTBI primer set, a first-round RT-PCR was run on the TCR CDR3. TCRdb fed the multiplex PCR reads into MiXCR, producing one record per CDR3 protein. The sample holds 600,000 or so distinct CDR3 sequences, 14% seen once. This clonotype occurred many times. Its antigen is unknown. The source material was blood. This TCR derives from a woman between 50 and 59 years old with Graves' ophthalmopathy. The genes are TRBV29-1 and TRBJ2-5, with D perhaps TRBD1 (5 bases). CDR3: CSAQDTNGGTQYF. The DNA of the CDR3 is TGCAGCGCCCAGGACACAAACGGCGGGACCCAGTACTTC.